The 11 T cell receptor beta chains below were found in one sample sequenced in a study of blood T cell repertoires in COVID-19. Here immunoSEQ multiplex PCR was the method, and the copy in TCRdb shows in-frame clones only, minus some. Here the sample spans about 160,000 clones, approximately 86% being singletons. Sequencing was performed on peripheral blood. The receptors were gathered from a woman aged 60-75 years who had recovered from COVID-19.

A remark on this clone: A read error may be the cause here, since a much bigger clone is one base away. The chain uses TRBV9 and TRBJ1-1, with 7 bases identical to TRBD1. Germline V lookup: CDR1 SGDLS, CDR2 YYNGEE. The CDR3 spans 14 residues. Germline trimming cut 2 bases from V and 1 base from J; bases unmatched to any gene: 2. CDR3 DNA sequence: TGTGCCAGCAGCGTCGCAGGGGGGAACACTGAAGCTTTCTTT. It yields the protein CASSVAGGNTEAFF.

The chain has TRBV19 and TRBJ2-7; TRBD1 matches at 8 bases. In germline, CDR1 is LNHDA, CDR2 SQIVND (reference sequence). V trimming: 4 bases; J trimming: 2 bases; junction bases outside the gene matches: 1. The CDR3 has 13 amino acids. CDR3 region: CASSTGGTYEQYF. The CDR3 DNA is TGTGCCAGTAGTACAGGGGGCACCTACGAGCAGTACTTC. The full variable domain, with the rest looked up from reference TRBV19 and TRBJ2-7, is DGGITQSPKYLFRKEGQNVTLSCEQNLNHDAMYWYRQDPGQGLRLIYYSQIVNDFQKGDIAEGYSVSREKKESFPLTVTSAQKNPTAFYLCASSTGGTYEQYFGPGTRLTVT.

This clone was seen just once. The rearrangement joins TRBV14 to TRBJ2-5; TRBD2 might be the D (5 bases). Germline V gene data show CDR1 as SGHDN and CDR2 as FVKESK. This CDR3 spans 13 amino acids. The V gene lost 2 bases and the J gene lost 2 bases, with 6 bases spanning the gap. CDR3 in amino acids: CASSQRLQETQYF. CDR3 sequence (DNA): TGTGCCAGCAGCCAAAGACTACAAGAGACCCAGTACTTC.

The chain carries TRBV4-1 and TRBJ1-6, with 9 nucleotides matching TRBD1. Germline CDR1 MGHRA, CDR2 YSYEKL. This CDR3 has 15 residues. With 0 bases clipped from V and 7 bases from J, the junction kept 1 base outside the gene matches. This CDR3 is CASSQDGQGNSPLHF. The CDR3 bases are TGCGCCAGCAGCCAAGATGGACAGGGGAATTCACCCCTCCACTTT.

The V and J genes are TRBV7-9 and TRBJ2-2; 7 bases are a match to TRBD1. The CDR3 totals 14 residues. CDR1 SEHNR and CDR2 FQNEAQ come from the germline V gene (reference sequence). The V gene end was trimmed by 6 bases and the J gene end by 4 bases; junction bases not matched to a gene: 5. The CDR3 bases are TGTGCCAGCAGTACAGGGGCCGGCACCGGGGAGCTGTTTTTT. Protein product: CASSTGAGTGELFF.

This chain connects TRBV5-1 to TRBJ1-1; TRBD1 aligns across 7 bases. This CDR3 has 13 amino acids. Losses at the gene ends were 5 bases for V and 5 bases for J; bases not matched to a gene: 6. CDR1 SGHRS and CDR2 YFSETQ come from the germline V gene. The DNA for the CDR3 is TGCGCCAGCAGTGAGACAGGGAGGACTGAAGCTTTCTTT. As protein: CASSETGRTEAFF.

V gene TRBV7-9 combines with J gene TRBJ2-3; D possibly corresponds to TRBD2 (5 bases). The CDR3 sequence is 15 residues long. V lost 4 bases to trimming and J lost 1 base, with 12 bases between them. Germline V gene lookup returns CDR1 SEHNR and CDR2 FQNEAQ (reference sequence). This CDR3 reads CASSSPWTGTDTQYF. The CDR3 coding sequence is TGTGCCAGCAGCTCCCCTTGGACTGGCACAGATACGCAGTATTTT.

V and J are TRBV19 and TRBJ1-5; 10 bases are a match to TRBD1. The CDR3 extends over 14 amino acids. V shed 11 bases, J shed 6 bases, and the junction held 10 bases outside the gene matches. Germline values: CDR1 LNHDA, CDR2 SQIVND (reference sequence). The CDR3 DNA follows: TGTGCCGCAGGGGACAGGGGCTTAGGTCAGCCCCAGCATTTT. The encoded protein is CAAGDRGLGQPQHF.

This clone was picked up a small number of times. The chain recombines TRBV7-2 with TRBJ2-1; TRBD1 matches 8 bases. With V trimmed by 1 base and J by 7 bases, 3 bases remained unmatched. Germline CDR1 and CDR2: SGHTA and FQGNSA. This CDR3 spans 14 amino acids. In DNA form, the CDR3 reads TGTGCCAGCAGCTTAGAACGGACAGGGAATGAGCAGTTCTTC. Translated, it gives CASSLERTGNEQFF.

V is TRBV5-1 and J is TRBJ1-5, with a possible D match to TRBD1 (6 bases). Trimming left V 5 bases short and J 2 bases short, with 14 bases between. This CDR3 spans 15 amino acids. The germline CDR1 and CDR2 sequences are SGHRS and YFSETQ. CDR3 loop: CASSLTGGGNQPQHF. CDR3 nucleotides: TGCGCCAGCAGTTTGACAGGTGGTGGCAATCAGCCCCAGCATTTT.

The chain recombines TRBV7-3 with TRBJ2-3; the match to TRBD1 covers 8 bases. The CDR3 is 14 amino acids. The junction had 3 bases not matched to a gene; V was cut back by 5 bases and J by 2 bases. CDR1 and CDR2 from the germline V gene are SGHTA and FQGTGA. The CDR3 coding sequence is TGTGCCAGCAGCATGGACAGGGCCACAGATACGCAGTATTTT. Translated, it gives CASSMDRATDTQYF.